These T cell receptor beta chains were read from a single sample in a study of T-cell memory formation after mild COVID-19. TCRdb recomputed calls from the 5' RACE reads with MiXCR, one row per CDR3 protein. In the table there are roughly 600,000 distinct CDR3 sequences, more than 15% of which are singletons. The material sequenced was PBMCs or a T cell subset sorted from them (not recorded which). Source of these receptors: an adult woman who had mild COVID-19 (a few samples of this study predate the infection). Cell type and time point are not known. The CDR3 runs from the conserved cysteine through the conserved F or W. A D gene is named only where the DNA matches it firmly. The size field is filled for only some rows; it gives once, few, many or a size class.

cdr3_nt: TGTGCCAGCAGTACCCCGTTTGGGACCTATGAAGCTTTCTTT
cdr3_aa: CASSTPFGTYEAFF
clone_size: few
v_call: TRBV6-2/TRBV6-3
j_call: TRBJ1-1
d_call: -

cdr3_nt: TGCAGCGTTCCTGACAGGTCAGGCGGCTATGGCTACACCTTC
cdr3_aa: CSVPDRSGGYGYTF
clone_size: -
v_call: TRBV29-1
j_call: TRBJ1-2
d_call: -

cdr3_nt: TGTGCCACCAGCAGAGAAAGGGACCTACCCGGGGAGCTGTTTTTT
cdr3_aa: CATSRERDLPGELFF
clone_size: few
v_call: TRBV15
j_call: TRBJ2-2
d_call: -

cdr3_nt: TGTGCCAGCAGTTACTCGCCACAGGGAACGTACAACGAGCAGTACTTC
cdr3_aa: CASSYSPQGTYNEQYF
clone_size: -
v_call: TRBV6-2/TRBV6-3
j_call: TRBJ2-7
d_call: -

cdr3_nt: TGTGCCAGCAGCCAGGGACTAGCGGGGGGATCCTCCTACAATGAGCAGTTCTTC
cdr3_aa: CASSQGLAGGSSYNEQFF
clone_size: -
v_call: TRBV12-3/TRBV12-4
j_call: TRBJ2-1
d_call: TRBD2

cdr3_nt: TGTGCCAGCAGCTTACAGAGACTAGCGGGATTTCCAGGGAGCAATGAGCAGTTCTTC
cdr3_aa: CASSLQRLAGFPGSNEQFF
clone_size: -
v_call: TRBV13
j_call: TRBJ2-1
d_call: TRBD2

cdr3_nt: TGTGCCAGCAGCTCCCCCCGTTCAGCAAGGCAGTTCTTC
cdr3_aa: CASSSPRSARQFF
clone_size: few
v_call: TRBV7-3
j_call: TRBJ2-1
d_call: -

cdr3_nt: TGTGCCAGCAGCCAAGATCGCCTAGCGGGAGGGAATGAGCAGTTCTTC
cdr3_aa: CASSQDRLAGGNEQFF
clone_size: -
v_call: TRBV3-1
j_call: TRBJ2-1
d_call: TRBD2

cdr3_nt: TGCAGTGCTCCTAGCGGGGGGACGTTCGGGGAGCTGTTTTTT
cdr3_aa: CSAPSGGTFGELFF
clone_size: -
v_call: TRBV20-1
j_call: TRBJ2-2
d_call: TRBD2

cdr3_nt: TGTGCCAGCAGCTTAAGTCCGGGGGAGAATGAGCAGTTCTTC
cdr3_aa: CASSLSPGENEQFF
clone_size: -
v_call: TRBV7-3
j_call: TRBJ2-1
d_call: -

cdr3_nt: TGTGCCAGCACCATGAGGGTGAACACTGAAGCTTTCTTT
cdr3_aa: CASTMRVNTEAFF
clone_size: -
v_call: TRBV12-3/TRBV12-4
j_call: TRBJ1-1
d_call: -

cdr3_nt: TGTGCCAGCAGTCCCGGACTAGCGCGGGGAGTAGCAGATACGCAGTATTTT
cdr3_aa: CASSPGLARGVADTQYF
clone_size: -
v_call: TRBV27
j_call: TRBJ2-3
d_call: TRBD2

cdr3_nt: TGTGCCAGCAGTTTACGACAGGCCTACGAGCAGTACTTC
cdr3_aa: CASSLRQAYEQYF
clone_size: many
v_call: TRBV27
j_call: TRBJ2-7
d_call: -

cdr3_nt: TGTGCCAGCACCCCCAAGTGGTTGGATGAAAAACTGTTTTTT
cdr3_aa: CASTPKWLDEKLFF
clone_size: -
v_call: TRBV2
j_call: TRBJ1-4
d_call: -

cdr3_nt: TGTGCCAGCAGCCAAGATGTAAACAATCAGCCCCAGCATTTT
cdr3_aa: CASSQDVNNQPQHF
clone_size: few
v_call: TRBV3-1
j_call: TRBJ1-5
d_call: -

cdr3_nt: TGTGCCAGCAGCATACAAGGGACTAGCTTTGCCAATACGCAGTATTTT
cdr3_aa: CASSIQGTSFANTQYF
clone_size: -
v_call: TRBV5-6
j_call: TRBJ2-3
d_call: TRBD2